These 9 T cell receptor beta chains share one sample of origin, sequenced in a study of shared clonotypes between healthy human individuals. CD8 cells regarded as naive lacked CD45RO, were positively chosen for CCR7, and omitted terminally differentiated effector memory CD45RA+ cells. Generated by immunoSEQ multiplex PCR, the TCRdb table keeps only in-frame clones and is missing some. Among around 550,000 clones listed, 85% to 95% were seen once. The sequenced sample consisted of naive CD8+ T cells sorted from blood. The origin of the receptors is a woman aged 25 to 39 in good health.

This clone has just one count. V and J are TRBV7-3 and TRBJ2-1; the match to TRBD2 covers 9 bases. The length of the CDR3 is 15 residues. Trimming cost V 0 bases and J 3 bases; bases outside gene matches: 0. CDR1 SGHTA and CDR2 FQGTGA come from the germline V gene. The chain's CDR3 is CASSLTTSGYNEQFF. CDR3 DNA sequence: TGTGCCAGCAGCTTAACGACTAGCGGCTACAATGAGCAGTTCTTC.

The chain couples TRBV9 to TRBJ2-2; D assignment may be TRBD1 or TRBD2 (5 bases each). The CDR3 consists of 19 residues. The V end was cut by 4 bases, the J end by 0 bases, with 22 bases between. CDR1 SGDLS and CDR2 YYNGEE come from the germline V gene. CDR3 protein: CASSQTFRDGYSNTGELFF. CDR3 nucleotides: TGTGCCAGCAGCCAGACATTTAGGGACGGCTACTCGAACACCGGGGAGCTGTTTTTT.

The chain links TRBV27 to TRBJ1-5, with unresolved D. CDR1 MNHEY and CDR2 SMNVEV come from the germline V gene (reference sequence). V was pared by 1 base and J by 5 bases, with 6 bases between. The CDR3 runs to 13 residues. The CDR3 reads CASSLYSDQPQHF. In nucleotides, the CDR3 is TGTGCCAGCAGTTTATACAGTGATCAGCCCCAGCATTTT.

The gene calls are TRBV19 and TRBJ1-5; D unclear. The length of the CDR3 is 17 residues. The V and J ends lost 1 base and 0 bases respectively, with 13 bases between them. CDR1 and CDR2 from the germline V gene are LNHDA and SQIVND (reference sequence). The CDR3 region is CASSIVASTPSNQPQHF. CDR3 DNA: TGTGCCAGTAGTATAGTTGCCTCCACCCCTAGCAATCAGCCCCAGCATTTT.

The CDR3 reads CSVPGGSPGLDSLEQYF. The DNA of the CDR3 is TGCAGCGTTCCCGGGGGTAGTCCGGGACTAGACTCCCTCGAGCAGTACTTC. The rearrangement uses TRBV29-1 and TRBJ2-7; 8 bases agree with TRBD2. The CDR3 has 17 residues. CDR1 is SQVTM and CDR2 is ANQGSEA in the germline V gene. The J segment lost 6 bases and the V segment lost 5 bases, leaving 21 bases of the junction unmatched.

V and J are TRBV4-1 and TRBJ2-7, with TRBD2 as a possible D gene (5 bases). Germline V CDR1 and CDR2: MGHRA, YSYEKL. The V gene lost 0 bases and the J gene lost 1 base, with 10 bases spanning the gap. The CDR3 has 15 amino acids. As DNA, the CDR3 is TGCGCCAGCAGCCAAGATCTCCGGGATTCCTACGAGCAGTACTTC. It encodes CASSQDLRDSYEQYF.

The chain employs TRBV2 and TRBJ1-2, with D possibly TRBD1 on 5 matching bases. CDR3 size: 13 residues. Germline V gene lookup returns CDR1 SNHLY and CDR2 FYNNEI. V shed 6 bases and J shed 2 bases, with 10 bases lying between them. In DNA, the CDR3 is TGTGCCAGCAGGGACATTGGGAACTATGGCTACACCTTC. Amino acids: CASRDIGNYGYTF.

This clone was counted a single time. The chain joins TRBV6-1 to TRBJ2-5; the D gene is possibly TRBD1 (6 bases). This CDR3 contains 16 residues. Trimming removed 4 bases at V and 5 bases at J, with 20 bases between. Germline V gene data show CDR1 as MNHNS and CDR2 as SASEGT. In nucleotides, the CDR3 is TGTGCCAGCAGTGTTCAACAGGGTTCCAATTTGGAGACCCAGTACTTC. It codes for CASSVQQGSNLETQYF.

The table lists this clone with a count of one. The V call is TRBV28, the J call TRBJ2-7; TRBD1 matches 8 bases. This CDR3 spans 15 amino acids. Germline assignment: CDR1 MDHEN and CDR2 SYDVKM. The ends lost 3 bases at V and 2 bases at J; junction bases unmatched: 6. CDR3 bases: TGTGCCAGCAGTTTCCAGGGACAGGTAACCTACGAGCAGTACTTC. Translating gives CASSFQGQVTYEQYF.